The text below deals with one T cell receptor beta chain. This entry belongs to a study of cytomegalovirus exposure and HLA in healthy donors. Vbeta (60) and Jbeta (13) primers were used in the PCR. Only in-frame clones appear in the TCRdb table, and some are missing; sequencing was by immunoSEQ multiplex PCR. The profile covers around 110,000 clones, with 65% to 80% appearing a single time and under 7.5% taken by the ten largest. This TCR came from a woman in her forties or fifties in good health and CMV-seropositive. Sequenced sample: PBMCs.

This CDR3 is CAISRGGRGGETQYF. CDR3 sequence (DNA): TGTGCCATCAGCCGGGGGGGTCGAGGGGGAGAGACCCAGTACTTC. The rearrangement joins TRBV10-3 to TRBJ2-5; TRBD2 agrees at 8 bases. V shed 6 bases and J 4 bases; nucleotides not matched to a gene: 10. CDR1 and CDR2 (germline): ENHRY, SYGVKD. This CDR3 contains 15 residues.